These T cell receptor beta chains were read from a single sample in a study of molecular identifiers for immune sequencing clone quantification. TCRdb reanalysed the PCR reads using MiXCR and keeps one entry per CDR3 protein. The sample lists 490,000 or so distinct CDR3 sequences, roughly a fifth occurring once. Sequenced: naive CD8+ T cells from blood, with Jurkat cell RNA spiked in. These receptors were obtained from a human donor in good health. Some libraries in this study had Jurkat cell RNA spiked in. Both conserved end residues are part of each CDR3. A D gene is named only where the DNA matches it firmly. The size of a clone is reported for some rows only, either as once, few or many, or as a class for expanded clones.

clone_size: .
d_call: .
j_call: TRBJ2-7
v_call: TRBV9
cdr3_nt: TGTGCCAGCAGCGTACTAGACTCGGACTACGAGCAGTACTTC
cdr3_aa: CASSVLDSDYEQYF

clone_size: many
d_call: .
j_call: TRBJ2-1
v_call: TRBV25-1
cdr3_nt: TGTGCCAGCAGTGAGGTCGGGTTCGATGAGCAGTTCTTC
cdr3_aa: CASSEVGFDEQFF

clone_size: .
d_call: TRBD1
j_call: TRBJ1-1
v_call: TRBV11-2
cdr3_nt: TGTGCCAGCAGCTCGTATCAGGGGGCTAGTGAAGCTTTCTTT
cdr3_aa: CASSSYQGASEAFF

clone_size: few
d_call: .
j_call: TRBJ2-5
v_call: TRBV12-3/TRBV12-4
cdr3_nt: TGTGCCAGCAGCGGGGACTTCGAGACCCAGTACTTC
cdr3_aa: CASSGDFETQYF

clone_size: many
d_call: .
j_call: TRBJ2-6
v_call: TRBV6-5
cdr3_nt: TGTGCCAGCAGTTACGGAGACTCTGGGGCCAACGTCCTGACTTTC
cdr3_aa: CASSYGDSGANVLTF

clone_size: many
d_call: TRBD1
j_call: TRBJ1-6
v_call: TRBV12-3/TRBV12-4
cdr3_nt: TGTGCCAGCAGTTCCGACAGGGGATATAATTCACCCCTCCACTTT
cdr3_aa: CASSSDRGYNSPLHF

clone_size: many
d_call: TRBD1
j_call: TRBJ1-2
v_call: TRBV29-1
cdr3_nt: TGCAGCGTTGAGCTCCAGGGGGCGCAGGGCTACACCTTC
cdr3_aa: CSVELQGAQGYTF

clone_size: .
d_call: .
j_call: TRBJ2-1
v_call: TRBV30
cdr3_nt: TGTGCCTGGGGGGCAACCCGACACAATGAGCAGTTCTTC
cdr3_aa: CAWGATRHNEQFF

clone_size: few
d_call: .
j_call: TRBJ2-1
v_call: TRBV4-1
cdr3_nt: TGCGCCAGCAGCCAACGTGGGGCGGGGACGGGCAATGAGCAGTTCTTC
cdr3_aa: CASSQRGAGTGNEQFF

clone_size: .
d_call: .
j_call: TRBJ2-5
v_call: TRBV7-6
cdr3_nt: TGTGCCAGCAGCTTGAACCTCCGGCGAGGGGAGACCCAGTACTTC
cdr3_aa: CASSLNLRRGETQYF

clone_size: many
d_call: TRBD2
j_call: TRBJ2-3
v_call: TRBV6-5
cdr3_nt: TGTGCCAGCAGTCAGTCCGGACTAGCGGGGGGGACTAGCACAGATACGCAGTATTTT
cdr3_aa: CASSQSGLAGGTSTDTQYF

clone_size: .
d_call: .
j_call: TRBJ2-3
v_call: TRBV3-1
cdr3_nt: TGTGCCAGCACCCTGGGGCGGGGAAGCACAGATACGCAGTATTTT
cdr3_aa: CASTLGRGSTDTQYF

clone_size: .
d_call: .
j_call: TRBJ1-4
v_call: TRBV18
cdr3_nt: TGTGCCAGCTCACCACCGGGGTCGGCTAATGAAAAACTGTTTTTT
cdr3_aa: CASSPPGSANEKLFF

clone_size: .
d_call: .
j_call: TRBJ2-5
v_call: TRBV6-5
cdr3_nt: TGTGCCAGCAGTGTAACAGGGATTGAGACCCAGTACTTC
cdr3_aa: CASSVTGIETQYF

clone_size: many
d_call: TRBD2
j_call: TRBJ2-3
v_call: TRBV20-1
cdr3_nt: TGCAGTGCTAGAGTACCTAGCGGGGGGACAGATACGCAGTATTTT
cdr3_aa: CSARVPSGGTDTQYF

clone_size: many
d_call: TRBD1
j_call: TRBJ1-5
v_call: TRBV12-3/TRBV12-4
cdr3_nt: TGTGCCAGCAGTTTATGGGGCAGGGGGTTCAATCAGCCCCAGCATTTT
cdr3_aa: CASSLWGRGFNQPQHF

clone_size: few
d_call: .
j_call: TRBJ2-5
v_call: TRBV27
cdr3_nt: TGTGCCAGCAGTTTAGGAGCGGCACCTACTAGGGAGACCCAGTACTTC
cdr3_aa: CASSLGAAPTRETQYF

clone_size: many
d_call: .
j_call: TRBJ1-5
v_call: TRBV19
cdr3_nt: TGTGCCAGTAGTAAAAGACTAGATCAGCCCCAGCATTTT
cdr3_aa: CASSKRLDQPQHF

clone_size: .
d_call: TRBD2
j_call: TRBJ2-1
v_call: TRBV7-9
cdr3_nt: TGTGCCAGCAGCTCAACTAGCGGAGGTCAACACAATGAGCAGTTCTTC
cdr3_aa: CASSSTSGGQHNEQFF

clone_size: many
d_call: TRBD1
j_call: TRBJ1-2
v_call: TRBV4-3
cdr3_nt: TGCGCCAGCAGCCAAGACCGCGGACAGGGATACTATGGCTACACCTTC
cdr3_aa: CASSQDRGQGYYGYTF

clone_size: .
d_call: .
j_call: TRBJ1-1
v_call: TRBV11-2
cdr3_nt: TGTGCCAGCAGCCCACCCCCCGGGTACACTGAAGCTTTCTTT
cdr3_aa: CASSPPPGYTEAFF

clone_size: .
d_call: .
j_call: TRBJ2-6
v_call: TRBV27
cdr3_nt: TGTGCCAGCAGTCGCCATAGGGCTCTTGGGGCCAACGTCCTGACTTTC
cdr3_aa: CASSRHRALGANVLTF

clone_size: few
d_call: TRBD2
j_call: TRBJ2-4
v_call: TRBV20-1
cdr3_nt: TGCAGTGCTATGGGACTAGCGGGGGGCCCGATAGCCAAAAACATTCAGTACTTC
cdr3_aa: CSAMGLAGGPIAKNIQYF

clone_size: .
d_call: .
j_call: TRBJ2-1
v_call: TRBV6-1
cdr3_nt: TGTGCCATAGCCCGAACAGGGTTATCGGATGAGCAGTTCTTC
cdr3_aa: CAIARTGLSDEQFF

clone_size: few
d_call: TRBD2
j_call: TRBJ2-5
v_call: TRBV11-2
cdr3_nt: TGTGCCAGCAGCCCGTCCCTAGCGGAGCAAGAGACCCAGTACTTC
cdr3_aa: CASSPSLAEQETQYF

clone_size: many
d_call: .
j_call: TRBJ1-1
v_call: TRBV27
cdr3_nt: TGTGCCAGCAGTTTAAGGGGCCTTGATACTGAAGCTTTCTTT
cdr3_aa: CASSLRGLDTEAFF

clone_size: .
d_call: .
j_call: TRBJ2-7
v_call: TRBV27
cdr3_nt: TGTGCCAGCCTTAGGATGGGCGAGCAGTACTTC
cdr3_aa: CASLRMGEQYF

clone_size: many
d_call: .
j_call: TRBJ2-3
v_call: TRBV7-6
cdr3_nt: TGTGCCAGCAGCTTAGATTCGGGAGAGGTGACGAAGGATACGCAGTATTTT
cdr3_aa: CASSLDSGEVTKDTQYF

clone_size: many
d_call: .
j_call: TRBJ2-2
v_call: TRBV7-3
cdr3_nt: TGTGCCAGCAGTCCAGACAATCCCTCGAACACCGGGGAGCTGTTTTTT
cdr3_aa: CASSPDNPSNTGELFF

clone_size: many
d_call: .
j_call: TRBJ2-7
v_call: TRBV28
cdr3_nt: TGTGCCAGCAGCCCGCGCGGTCCCCCTCCAACCTACGAGCAGTACTTC
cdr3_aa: CASSPRGPPPTYEQYF

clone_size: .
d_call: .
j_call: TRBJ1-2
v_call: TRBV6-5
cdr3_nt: TGTGCCAGCGGAAGGACGGAGGAGAACTATGGCTACACCTTC
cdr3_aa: CASGRTEENYGYTF

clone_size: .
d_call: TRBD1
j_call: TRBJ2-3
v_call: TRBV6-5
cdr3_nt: TGTGCCAGCAGTTATTGGACAGGGGACAACACAGATACGCAGTATTTT
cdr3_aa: CASSYWTGDNTDTQYF

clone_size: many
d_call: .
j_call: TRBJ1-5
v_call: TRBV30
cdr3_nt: TGTGCCTGGAGGATCCTAAGCACCCGGACAAGAGTAAGCAATCAGCCCCAGCATTTT
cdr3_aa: CAWRILSTRTRVSNQPQHF

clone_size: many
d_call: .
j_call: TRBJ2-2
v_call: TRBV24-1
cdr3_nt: TGTGCCACCAAGGGGGGGAGCACCGGGGAGCTGTTTTTT
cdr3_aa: CATKGGSTGELFF

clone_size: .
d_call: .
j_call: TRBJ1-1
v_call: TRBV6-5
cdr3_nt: TGTGCCGGCAGTTACGAGGGGGGGACTGAAGCTTTCTTT
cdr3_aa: CAGSYEGGTEAFF

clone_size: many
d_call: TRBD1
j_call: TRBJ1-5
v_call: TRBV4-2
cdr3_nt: TGTGCCAGCAGAGCGGACAGGGCCAGCAATCAGCCCCAGCATTTT
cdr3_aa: CASRADRASNQPQHF

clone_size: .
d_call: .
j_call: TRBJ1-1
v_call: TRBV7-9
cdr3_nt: TGTGCCAGCAGCTCAGAAGCTTTCTTT
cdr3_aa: CASSSEAFF

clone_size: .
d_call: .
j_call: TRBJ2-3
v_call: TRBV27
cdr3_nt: TGTGCCAGCAGTTTATCGGTGGACTCCACAGATACGCAGTATTTT
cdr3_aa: CASSLSVDSTDTQYF

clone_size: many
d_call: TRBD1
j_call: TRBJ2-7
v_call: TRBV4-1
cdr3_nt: TGCGCCAGCGGACTAACGGACAGGGGCTCCTACGAGCAGTACTTC
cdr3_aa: CASGLTDRGSYEQYF

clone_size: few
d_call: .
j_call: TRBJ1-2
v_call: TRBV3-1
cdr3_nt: TGTGCCAGCAGCCAGGAGTTCATCTATGGCTACACCTTC
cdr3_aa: CASSQEFIYGYTF